This entry is about one T cell receptor beta chain. Its specificity is unknown. This record comes from a study of radiotherapy plus CTLA-4 blockade in lung cancer. Findings of the study overall: Early shifts in blood T cell clones, with interferon-beta, reportedly predicted response best. Following radiotherapy plus ipilimumab, tumor-derived TCR clones expanded in the blood.

V shed 5 bases, J shed 3 bases, and the junction held 7 bases outside the gene matches. Germline CDR1 reads MNHEY; CDR2 reads SVGAGI. This CDR3 spans 14 amino acids. Lung cancer patients with chemo-refractory metastatic non-small-cell disease were given focal radiation plus CTLA-4 blockade with ipilimumab. Assay used: immunoSEQ multiplex PCR; TCRdb lists only in-frame clones, some missing. Of roughly 40,000 clones listed, just under 80% were seen once; the top ten hold less than 25%. This specimen consisted of peripheral blood, obtained from a patient treated with radiotherapy plus ipilimumab. The receptor's source is a human donor with non-small cell lung cancer that progressed on radiotherapy plus ipilimumab. The chain has TRBV6-5 and TRBJ2-7; 7 bases align to TRBD1. This CDR3 is CASSTGTAIYEQYF. The CDR3, as DNA: TGTGCCAGCAGTACCGGGACAGCCATCTACGAGCAGTACTTC.